This entry describes one T cell receptor beta chain. This entry comes from a study of shared clonotypes between healthy human individuals. Study as a whole: Ranging from 18 to 49 in age, donors were a couple of women and a few men.

Study donors comprised healthy, HIV-negative adults devoid of recent acute infection or vaccination. Donors comprised only Caucasian adults living in Nashville, Tennessee. Libraries were prepared by immunoSEQ multiplex PCR; TCRdb keeps only in-frame clonotypes and omits some of them. Here the sample spans some 500,000 clones, approximately 80% being singletons. The TCR was taken from a woman aged 40 to 50 in good health. Some clones in this sample may be carry-over from other donors' samples. The sample comprised PBMCs.

This chain's CDR3 is CASSRRDRGYEQYF. The CDR3 DNA is TGTGCCAGCAGTCGCCGGGACAGAGGCTACGAGCAGTACTTC. The V call is TRBV13, the J call TRBJ2-7; TRBD1 agrees at 7 bases. V shed 6 bases and J 3 bases; nucleotides not matched to a gene: 8. Per germline, CDR1 PRHDT and CDR2 FYEKMQ (reference sequence). The CDR3 length is 14 residues. Looking up the rest from reference TRBV13 and TRBJ2-7 gives the full variable domain: AAGVIQSPRHLIKEKRETATLKCYPIPRHDTVYWYQQGPGQDPQFLISFYEKMQSDKGSIPDRFSAQQFSDYHSELNMSSLELGDSALYFCASSRRDRGYEQYFGPGTRLTVT.